This TCR beta chain derives from a study of cytomegalovirus exposure and HLA in healthy donors. General observations from the study: Another analysis was done later, and it associated approximately 17,000 TCR beta sequences with HLA alleles at 0.05 false discovery rate. Later analysis suggested links between common viral pathogens and several top significant clusters. The classifier, whose performance was assessed in both the original and validation cohorts, reportedly diagnosed cytomegalovirus status with high specificity and sensitivity.

The PCR ran on 60 Vbeta and 13 Jbeta primers. TCRdb's copy holds only in-frame clones and misses some; the assay was immunoSEQ multiplex PCR. The repertoire holds around 190,000 clones, with about 80% as singletons. CDR1 SGHDN and CDR2 FVKESK come from the germline V gene. Trimming removed 3 bases from V and 4 bases from J; junction bases left unmatched: 6. This CDR3 is built from 15 residues. Note on this clone: No antigen is known for it.

The chain couples TRBV14 to TRBJ2-7, with 10 positions matching TRBD2. Sequenced: PBMCs. The TCR comes from a man in his 60s in good health and CMV-seronegative. The CDR3 region is CASSQGSGRFYEQYF. The CDR3 coding sequence is TGTGCCAGCAGCCAGGGTAGCGGGAGGTTTTACGAGCAGTACTTC.